Following are 7 T cell receptor beta chains from one sample sequenced in a study of T-cell reconstitution after alpha-beta-depleted transplantation in children. Unique molecular identifiers tagged the TCRbeta library. Via MiXCR, TCRdb re-called the PCR reads, giving one row per CDR3 protein. The sample shows around 250,000 distinct CDR3 sequences, roughly 25% of them seen only once. Sequencing was performed on PBMCs, taken before TCRalphabeta/CD19-depleted stem cell transplant. The receptors were gathered from a girl under 10 years old with Fanconi anemia, due to receive a stem cell transplant.

This chain links TRBV29-1 with TRBJ1-1; no clear D. The CDR3 runs to 11 residues. V gave up 6 bases and J gave up 3 bases, with 8 bases separating them. Germline V CDR1 and CDR2: SQVTM, ANQGSEA. Here the CDR3 DNA reads TGCAGCGTAGCTAGTCACACTGAAGCTTTCTTT. Amino acid sequence: CSVASHTEAFF.

The chain couples TRBV19 to TRBJ2-1; D could derive from TRBD1 or TRBD2 (5 bases each). CDR1 LNHDA and CDR2 SQIVND come from the germline V gene (reference sequence). CDR3 size: 16 residues. Trimming removed 5 bases from V and 4 bases from J, with 18 bases in between. The CDR3 loop is CASSRKGIGKYNEQFF. Here the CDR3 DNA reads TGTGCCAGTAGTCGCAAGGGGATCGGGAAATACAATGAGCAGTTCTTC.

V gene TRBV5-1 combines with J gene TRBJ2-6; D unresolved. The CDR3 spans 16 residues. Germline assignment: CDR1 SGHRS and CDR2 YFSETQ. V lost 1 base to trimming and J lost 2 bases, with 10 bases between them. The CDR3 protein is CASSLSGRAGANVLTF. DNA for the CDR3: TGCGCCAGCAGCTTGTCTGGTAGGGCTGGGGCCAACGTCCTGACTTTC.

This clonotype appeared many times. The V call is TRBV29-1, the J call TRBJ2-7, with unresolved D. The length of the CDR3 is 11 residues. V was pared by 4 bases and J by 0 bases, with 4 bases between. Germline assignment: CDR1 SQVTM and CDR2 ANQGSEA. This chain's CDR3 is CSVAGSYEQYF. As DNA, the CDR3 is TGCAGCGTTGCGGGCTCCTACGAGCAGTACTTC.

This clonotype appeared a few times. The chain is built from TRBV3-1 and TRBJ2-7; the D gene could be TRBD1 or TRBD2 (5 bases each). Trimming took 0 bases from V and 6 from J, leaving 9 bases between them. CDR1 and CDR2 (germline): LGHDT, YNNKEL (reference sequence). This CDR3 comprises 13 residues. CDR3 sequence: CASSQEGVREQYF. CDR3 nucleotide sequence: TGTGCCAGCAGCCAAGAGGGGGTGCGCGAGCAGTACTTC.

This clonotype was counted at least ten times. The chain recombines TRBV6-1 with TRBJ2-6, with 9 bases aligning to TRBD1. Germline V gene lookup returns CDR1 MNHNS and CDR2 SASEGT. V lost 6 bases and J lost 0; bases outside the gene matches: 3. The CDR3 runs 16 residues. The CDR3 DNA is TGTGCCAGCAGAACAGGGGGCGGCTCTGGGGCCAACGTCCTGACTTTC. Residues: CASRTGGGSGANVLTF.

Ten or more counts support this clonotype. This chain joins TRBV20-1 and TRBJ2-5; 13 nucleotides match TRBD2. The trim removed 3 bases at V and 4 bases at J, leaving 11 bases unmatched. The CDR3 runs to 17 residues. The V gene's germline CDR1 is DFQATT and CDR2 SNEGSKA (reference sequence). The CDR3 loop reads CSASGGTSGIWRETQYF. The DNA for the CDR3 is TGCAGTGCTAGTGGTGGGACTAGCGGGATTTGGAGAGAGACCCAGTACTTC.